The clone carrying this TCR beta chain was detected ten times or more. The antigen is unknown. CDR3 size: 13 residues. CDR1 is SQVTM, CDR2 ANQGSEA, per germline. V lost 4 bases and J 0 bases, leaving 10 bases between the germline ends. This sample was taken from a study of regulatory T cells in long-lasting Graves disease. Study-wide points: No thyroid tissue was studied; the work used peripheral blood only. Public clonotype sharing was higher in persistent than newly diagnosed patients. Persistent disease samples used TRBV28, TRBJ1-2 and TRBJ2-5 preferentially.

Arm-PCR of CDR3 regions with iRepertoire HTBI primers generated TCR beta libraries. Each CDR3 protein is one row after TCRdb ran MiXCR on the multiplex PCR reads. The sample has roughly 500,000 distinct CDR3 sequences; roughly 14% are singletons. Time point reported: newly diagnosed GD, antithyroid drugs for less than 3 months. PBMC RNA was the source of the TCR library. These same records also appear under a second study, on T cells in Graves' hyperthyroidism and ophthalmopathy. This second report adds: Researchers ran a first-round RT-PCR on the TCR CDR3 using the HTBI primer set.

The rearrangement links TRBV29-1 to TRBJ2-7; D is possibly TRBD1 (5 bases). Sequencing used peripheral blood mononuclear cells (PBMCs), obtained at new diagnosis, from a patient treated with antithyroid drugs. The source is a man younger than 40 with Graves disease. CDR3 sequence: CSVVFRVSYEQYF. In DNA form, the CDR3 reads TGCAGCGTTGTGTTCAGGGTCTCCTACGAGCAGTACTTC.